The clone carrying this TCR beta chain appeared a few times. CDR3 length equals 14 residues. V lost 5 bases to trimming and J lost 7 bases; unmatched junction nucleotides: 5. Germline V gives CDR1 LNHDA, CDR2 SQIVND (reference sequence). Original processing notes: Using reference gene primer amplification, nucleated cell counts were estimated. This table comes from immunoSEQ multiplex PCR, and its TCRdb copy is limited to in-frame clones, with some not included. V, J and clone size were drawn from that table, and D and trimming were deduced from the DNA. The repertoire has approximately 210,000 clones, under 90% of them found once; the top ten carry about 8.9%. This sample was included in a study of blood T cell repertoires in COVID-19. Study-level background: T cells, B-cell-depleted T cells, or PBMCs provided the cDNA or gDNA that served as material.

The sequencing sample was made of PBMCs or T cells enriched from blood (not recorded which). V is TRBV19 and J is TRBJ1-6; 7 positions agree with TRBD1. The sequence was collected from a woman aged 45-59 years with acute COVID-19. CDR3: CASSLQGQNSPLHF. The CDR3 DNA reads TGTGCCAGTAGTTTACAGGGGCAGAATTCACCCCTCCACTTT. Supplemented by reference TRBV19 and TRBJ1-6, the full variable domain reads DGGITQSPKYLFRKEGQNVTLSCEQNLNHDAMYWYRQDPGQGLRLIYYSQIVNDFQKGDIAEGYSVSREKKESFPLTVTSAQKNPTAFYLCASSLQGQNSPLHFGNGTRLTVT.